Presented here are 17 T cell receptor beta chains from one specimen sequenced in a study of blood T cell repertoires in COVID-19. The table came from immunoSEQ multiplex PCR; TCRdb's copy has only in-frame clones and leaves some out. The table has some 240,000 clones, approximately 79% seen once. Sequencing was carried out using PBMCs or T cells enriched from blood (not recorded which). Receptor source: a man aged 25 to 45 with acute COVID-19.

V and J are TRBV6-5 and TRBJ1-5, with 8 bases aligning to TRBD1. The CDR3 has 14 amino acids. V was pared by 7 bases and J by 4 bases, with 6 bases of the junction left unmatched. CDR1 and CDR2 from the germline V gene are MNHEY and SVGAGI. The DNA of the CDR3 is TGTGCCAGCATGCAGGGGGCTCAAAATCAGCCCCAGCATTTT. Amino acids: CASMQGAQNQPQHF.

CDR3: CSVVRTNYGYTF. The CDR3 DNA sequence: TGCAGCGTTGTCAGGACTAACTATGGCTACACCTTC. The chain is built from TRBV29-1 and TRBJ1-2; unclear D gene. The V gene lost 4 bases and the J gene lost 0 bases, with 6 bases spanning the gap. CDR1 is SQVTM, CDR2 ANQGSEA, per germline. This CDR3 region has 12 residues.

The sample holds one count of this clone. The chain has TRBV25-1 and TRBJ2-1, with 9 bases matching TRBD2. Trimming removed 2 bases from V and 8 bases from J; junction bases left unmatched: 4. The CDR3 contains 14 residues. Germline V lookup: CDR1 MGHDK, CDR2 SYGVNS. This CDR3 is CASSELAGRDEQFF. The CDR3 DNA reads TGTGCCAGCAGTGAACTAGCGGGGAGGGATGAGCAGTTCTTC.

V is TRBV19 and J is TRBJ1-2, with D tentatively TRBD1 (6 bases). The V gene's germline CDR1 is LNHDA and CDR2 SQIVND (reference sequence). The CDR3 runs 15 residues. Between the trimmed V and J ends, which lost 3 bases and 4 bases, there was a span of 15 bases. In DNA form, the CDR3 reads TGTGCCAGTAGTATGGTGGGGGCTCTTGGCTATGGCTACACCTTC. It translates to CASSMVGALGYGYTF.

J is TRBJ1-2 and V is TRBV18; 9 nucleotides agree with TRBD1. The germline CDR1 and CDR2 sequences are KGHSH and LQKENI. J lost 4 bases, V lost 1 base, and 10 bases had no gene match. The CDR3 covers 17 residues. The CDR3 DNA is TGTGCCAGCTCACCACTCGCGGGGACAGGGACTACCTATGGCTACACCTTC. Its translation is CASSPLAGTGTTYGYTF.

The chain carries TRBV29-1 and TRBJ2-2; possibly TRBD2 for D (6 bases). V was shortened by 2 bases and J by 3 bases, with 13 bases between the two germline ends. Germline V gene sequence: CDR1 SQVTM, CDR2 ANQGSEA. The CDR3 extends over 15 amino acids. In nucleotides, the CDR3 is TGCAGCGTTGAATTGGGAGGCCTATACACCGGGGAGCTGTTTTTT. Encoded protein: CSVELGGLYTGELFF.

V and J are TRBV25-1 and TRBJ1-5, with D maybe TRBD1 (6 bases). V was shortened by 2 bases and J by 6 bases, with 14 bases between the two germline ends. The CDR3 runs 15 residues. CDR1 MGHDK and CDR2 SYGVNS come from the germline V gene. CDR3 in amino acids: CASSENREGSQPQHF. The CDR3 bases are TGTGCCAGCAGTGAAAACAGGGAGGGAAGTCAGCCCCAGCATTTT.

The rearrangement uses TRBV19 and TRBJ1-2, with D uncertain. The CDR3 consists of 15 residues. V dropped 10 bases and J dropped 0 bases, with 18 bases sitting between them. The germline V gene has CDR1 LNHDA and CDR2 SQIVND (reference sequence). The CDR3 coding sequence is TGTGCCACCCGCCCGGAGGCTAGAGCTAACTATGGCTACACCTTC. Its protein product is CATRPEARANYGYTF.

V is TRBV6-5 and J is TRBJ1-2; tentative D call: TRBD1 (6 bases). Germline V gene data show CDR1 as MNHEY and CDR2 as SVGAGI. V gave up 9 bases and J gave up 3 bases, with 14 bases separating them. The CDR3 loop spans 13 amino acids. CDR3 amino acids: CASRDNFDYGYTF. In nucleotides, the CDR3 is TGTGCCAGTAGGGACAATTTCGACTATGGCTACACCTTC.

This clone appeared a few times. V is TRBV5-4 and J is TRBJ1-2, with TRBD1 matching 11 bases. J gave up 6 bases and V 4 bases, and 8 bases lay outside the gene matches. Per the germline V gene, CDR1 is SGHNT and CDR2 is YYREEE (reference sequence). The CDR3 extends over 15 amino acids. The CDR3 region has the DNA TGTGCCAGCAGCCCGGACAGGGGGCTGAAAGATGGCTACACCTTC. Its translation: CASSPDRGLKDGYTF. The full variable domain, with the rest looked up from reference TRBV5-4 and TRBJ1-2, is ETGVTQSPTHLIKTRGQQVTLRCSSQSGHNTVSWYQQALGQGPQFIFQYYREEENGRGNFPPRFSGLQFPNYSSELNVNALELDDSALYLCASSPDRGLKDGYTFGSGTRLTVV.

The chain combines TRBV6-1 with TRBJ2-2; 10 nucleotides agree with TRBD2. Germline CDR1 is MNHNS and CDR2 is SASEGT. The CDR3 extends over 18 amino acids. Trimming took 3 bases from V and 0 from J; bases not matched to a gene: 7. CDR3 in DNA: TGTGCCAGCAGTGATTCAGGACTAGCGGCTACGAACACCGGGGAGCTGTTTTTT. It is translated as CASSDSGLAATNTGELFF.

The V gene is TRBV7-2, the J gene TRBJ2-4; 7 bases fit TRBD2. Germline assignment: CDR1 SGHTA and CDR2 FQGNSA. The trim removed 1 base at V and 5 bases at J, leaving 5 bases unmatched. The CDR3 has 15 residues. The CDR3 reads CASSLGGRGENIQYF. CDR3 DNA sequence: TGTGCCAGCAGCTTAGGGGGGAGGGGAGAAAACATTCAGTACTTC.

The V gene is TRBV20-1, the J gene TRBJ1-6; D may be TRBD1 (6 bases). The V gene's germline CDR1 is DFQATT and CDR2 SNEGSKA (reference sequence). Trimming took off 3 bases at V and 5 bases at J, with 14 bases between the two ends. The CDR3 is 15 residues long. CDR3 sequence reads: CSASERTANNSPLHF. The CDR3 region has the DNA TGCAGTGCTAGTGAGCGGACAGCAAATAATTCACCCCTCCACTTT.

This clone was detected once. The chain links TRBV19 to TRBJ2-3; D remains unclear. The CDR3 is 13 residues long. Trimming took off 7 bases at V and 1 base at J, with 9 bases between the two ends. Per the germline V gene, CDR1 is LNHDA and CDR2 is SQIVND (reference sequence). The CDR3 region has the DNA TGTGCCAGTAATGATGGGCGCACAGATACGCAGTATTTT. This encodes CASNDGRTDTQYF.

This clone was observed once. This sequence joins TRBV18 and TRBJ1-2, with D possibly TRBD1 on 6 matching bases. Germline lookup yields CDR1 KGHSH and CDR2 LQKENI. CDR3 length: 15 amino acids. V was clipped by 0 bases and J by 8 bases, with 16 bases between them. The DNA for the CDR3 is TGTGCCAGCTCACCACCAAACAGGGCCGCTCCCGGCTACACCTTC. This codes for CASSPPNRAAPGYTF.

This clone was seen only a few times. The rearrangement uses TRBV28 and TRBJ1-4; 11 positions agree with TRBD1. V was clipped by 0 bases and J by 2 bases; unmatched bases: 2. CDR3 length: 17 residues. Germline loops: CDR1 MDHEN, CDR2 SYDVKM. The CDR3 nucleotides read TGTGCCAGCAGTTTATGGGGACAGGGGGGGACTAATGAAAAACTGTTTTTT. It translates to CASSLWGQGGTNEKLFF.

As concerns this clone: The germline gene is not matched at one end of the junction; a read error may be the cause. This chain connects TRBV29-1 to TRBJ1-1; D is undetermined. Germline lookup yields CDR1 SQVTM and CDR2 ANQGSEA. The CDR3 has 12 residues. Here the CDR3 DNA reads TGCAGCGTTGTTATTAGGAACAGTGAAGCTTTCTTT. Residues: CSVVIRNSEAFF.